The next 14 T cell receptor beta chains were all read from a single sample in a study of T cell responses to AZD1222 COVID-19 vaccine. This table comes from immunoSEQ multiplex PCR, and its TCRdb copy is limited to in-frame clones, with some not included. This sample carries about 120,000 clones, 90% of them seen once, and the ten largest clones take 4.4%. The sample was peripheral blood, taken on day 0 of MenACWY control vaccination. These receptors were collected from an adult in good health.

This rearrangement joins TRBV15 to TRBJ2-2; D is unresolved. V gave up 1 base and J gave up 1 base, with 7 bases separating them. CDR1 LNHNV and CDR2 YYDKDF come from the germline V gene (reference sequence). CDR3 length: 15 amino acids. CDR3 nucleotide sequence: TGTGCCACCAGCAGAGGCGATCTGAACACCGGGGAGCTGTTTTTT. Translated, it gives CATSRGDLNTGELFF.

This chain links TRBV6-1 with TRBJ1-1; D is uncertain. The CDR3 has 15 residues. The V gene lost 0 bases and the J gene lost 3 bases, with 11 bases spanning the gap. Germline CDR1 reads MNHNS; CDR2 reads SASEGT. CDR3 sequence: CASSEALGWYTEAFF. The CDR3, as DNA: TGTGCCAGCAGTGAAGCGCTAGGTTGGTACACTGAAGCTTTCTTT.

V is TRBV4-1 and J is TRBJ2-3; 12 positions match TRBD2. The length of the CDR3 is 15 residues. CDR1 MGHRA and CDR2 YSYEKL come from the germline V gene. With 4 bases clipped from V and 6 bases from J, the junction kept 5 bases outside the gene matches. CDR3 in amino acids: CASSLLAGGTDTQYF. The CDR3 region has the DNA TGCGCCAGCAGCCTACTAGCGGGAGGAACCGATACGCAGTATTTT.

CDR3 region: CASSKGRTSGRMANYEQFF. The CDR3 DNA follows: TGTGCCAGCAGCAAGGGGCGGACTAGCGGGAGAATGGCGAACTATGAGCAGTTCTTC. The rearrangement joins TRBV21-1 to TRBJ2-1; TRBD2 was called by the table and not checked on the DNA. TRBV21-1 is a documented pseudogene. The CDR3 extends over 19 amino acids.

This chain joins TRBV6-1 and TRBJ2-2; TRBD1 agrees at 12 bases. The CDR3 has 17 residues. Germline lookup yields CDR1 MNHNS and CDR2 SASEGT. Trimming cost V 2 bases and J 4 bases; bases outside gene matches: 5. The CDR3 bases are TGTGCCAGCAGTGAACGGGACAGGGGGCGGTTCACCGGGGAGCTGTTTTTT. Amino acid sequence: CASSERDRGRFTGELFF.

V is TRBV5-6 and J is TRBJ2-3; unclear D gene. The V gene lost 5 bases and the J gene lost 3 bases, with 10 bases spanning the gap. Germline V gene data show CDR1 as SGHDT and CDR2 as YYEEEE. The CDR3 spans 13 residues. The CDR3 nucleotides read TGTGCCAGCAGTTTCAGCCGAACAGATACGCAGTATTTT. It codes for CASSFSRTDTQYF.

The chain has TRBV5-1 and TRBJ1-4; 7 positions match TRBD1. V shed 4 bases, J shed 0 bases, and the junction held 6 bases outside the gene matches. Germline-derived CDR1 and CDR2 are SGHRS and YFSETQ. The CDR3 spans 16 residues. CDR3 loop: CASSPGQLATNEKLFF. The CDR3 region has the DNA TGCGCCAGCAGCCCGGGACAGCTTGCAACTAATGAAAAACTGTTTTTT. Filled out from reference TRBV5-1 and TRBJ1-4, the complete variable domain reads KAGVTQTPRYLIKTRGQQVTLSCSPISGHRSVSWYQQTPGQGLQFLFEYFSETQRNKGNFPGRFSGRQFSNSRSEMNVSTLELGDSALYLCASSPGQLATNEKLFFGSGTQLSVL.

The rearrangement uses TRBV5-4 and TRBJ1-1, with D unresolved. Trimming took off 4 bases at V and 2 bases at J, with 9 bases between the two ends. This CDR3 comprises 13 residues. Germline V gene lookup returns CDR1 SGHNT and CDR2 YYREEE (reference sequence). The CDR3 DNA follows: TGTGCCAGCAGCACTACCACAAACACTGAAGCTTTCTTT. Amino acid sequence: CASSTTTNTEAFF.

The chain has TRBV14 and TRBJ1-1, with D possibly being TRBD1 (6 bases). The V end lost 0 bases, the J end lost 5 bases, and 10 bases lay between the germline ends. This CDR3 contains 14 residues. The germline CDR1 and CDR2 sequences are SGHDN and FVKESK. The CDR3 sequence is CASSQEQGWTEAFF. In nucleotides, the CDR3 is TGTGCCAGCAGCCAAGAACAGGGATGGACTGAAGCTTTCTTT.

The J gene is TRBJ2-1, the V gene TRBV7-8; 10 bases agree with TRBD2. This CDR3 is 17 amino acids long. With V trimmed by 1 base and J by 6 bases, 9 bases remained unmatched. CDR1 SGHVS and CDR2 FQNEAQ come from the germline V gene. This chain's CDR3 is CASSLEAGGPAVNEQFF. The CDR3 DNA reads as TGTGCCAGCAGCTTAGAAGCGGGAGGGCCTGCCGTCAATGAGCAGTTCTTC.

The chain links TRBV7-6 to TRBJ2-3; 7 positions agree with TRBD2. Trimming cost V 3 bases and J 0 bases; bases outside gene matches: 3. The CDR3 has 15 amino acids. In germline, CDR1 is SGHVS, CDR2 FNYEAQ. This chain's CDR3 is CASSLSGVSTDTQYF. The CDR3 region has the DNA TGTGCCAGCAGCTTGAGCGGGGTTAGCACAGATACGCAGTATTTT.

The rearrangement joins TRBV5-1 to TRBJ2-1; TRBD1 matches at 9 bases. In germline, CDR1 is SGHRS, CDR2 YFSETQ. The CDR3 covers 16 residues. With 4 bases clipped from V and 0 bases from J, the junction kept 5 bases outside the gene matches. The CDR3 loop reads CASSMGTGNSYNEQFF. For the CDR3, the DNA is TGCGCCAGCAGCATGGGGACAGGGAACTCCTACAATGAGCAGTTCTTC.

The gene calls are TRBV11-2 and TRBJ2-1; D is unresolved. Germline CDR1 SGHAT, CDR2 FQNNGV. V lost 1 base, J lost 5 bases, and 15 bases lay in between. The CDR3 totals 16 residues. The CDR3 is CASSLAGRPGDNEQFF. CDR3 in DNA: TGTGCCAGCAGCTTAGCCGGACGCCCCGGAGACAATGAGCAGTTCTTC.

This chain uses TRBV5-6 with TRBJ1-4; D may be TRBD1 (6 bases). The CDR3 covers 14 residues. Trimming cost V 4 bases and J 3 bases, with 10 bases left between them. Germline values: CDR1 SGHDT, CDR2 YYEEEE. Here the CDR3 DNA reads TGTGCCAGCAGCCGCAGGACAGCTAATGAAAAACTGTTTTTT. Protein sequence: CASSRRTANEKLFF.